This T cell receptor (beta chain) was observed in a study of T cells after yellow fever vaccination (dated by TCRdb to about 2019). Study-level background: Libraries from fractions with low cell numbers were prepared with the SMART-Seq v4 Ultra Low Input RNA kit. Bulk TCR alpha and beta repertoires were sequenced longitudinally to track T-cell clones before and after primary and booster YFV17D yellow fever vaccination. Two healthy male donors, one aged 18 to 30 and one aged 30 to 40 years, made up the cohort. Blood was collected at multiple timepoints before and after primary and secondary immunization, and bulk PBMC replicates and cell subsets were isolated.

Broader findings and caveats from the paper: A small fraction of clonotypes showed up in both the CD4 and CD8 compartments, probably as a result of convergent recombination. Because only two donors were included in the study, the extent to which the findings can be generalized is limited. Compared with the primary T-cell response, the secondary T-cell response was faster but weaker, reaching its peak on day 5 rather than on day 15. After the booster, most of the clones that had expanded following primary vaccination were detected again (96% of CD4 and roughly 90% of CD8), which suggests that memory was broadly maintained. Computational filtering was required because FACS-sorted repertoires could contain abundant contaminating clonotypes from the bulk population.

For sequencing, an Illumina NovaSeq 6000 was employed. TCR cDNA was synthesized by 5'RACE template switching, which introduced a universal primer site and unique molecular identifiers. cDNA synthesis was primed from both the TCR alpha and TCR beta constant segments. Libraries were amplified in two PCR steps, with sample barcodes and sequencing adapters added in the second step. Libraries were sequenced on Illumina HiSeq 2500 (2x100 bp) or NovaSeq (2x150 bp). The source study handled its data this way. Reads were demultiplexed and collapsed into UMI consensus sequences with MIGEC, and V(D)J alignment was performed with MiXCR. Using edgeR on replicate PBMC samples, clonotypes were called vaccine-responding if FDR was below 0.01 and the log2 fold change was above 5 up to day 15. Each bulk clonotype received a CD4 or CD8 identity based on whether the sequenced CD4 or CD8 repertoire contained that clonotype at higher abundance. Clones were called with MiXCR by TCRdb after fastp trimmed the public reads at Q25, and only in-frame beta chains were retained. Rows matching on CDR3 protein sequence are summarized as one entry with the most common DNA and genes. The V and J calls follow TCRdb's processing rather than the paper's. This sample gives over 250,000 distinct CDR3 sequences in total; roughly 5.6% of them show up just once. The ten largest clones take up roughly 3% of the sample.

The germline V gene sets CDR1 to SGHTA and CDR2 to FQGNSA. The CDR3 holds 16 amino acids from the cysteine to the phenylalanine. Only the CDR3 portion is preserved as DNA: 48 bases, with reading frame beginning at the first base. About this clonotype itself: What antigen it recognizes has not been identified. The junction differs from germline at one of its ends, possibly a read error.

Explained via the paper, the treatment or condition label denotes: live attenuated yellow fever vaccine strain. PBMCs were isolated from peripheral blood using a standard Ficoll-Paque protocol. Dynabeads CD4 and CD8 positive selection kits were used to isolate the CD4 and CD8 T-cell fractions. RNA was extracted with TriZol from bulk PBMCs, CD4 and CD8 fractions, and dextramer-positive and dextramer-negative fractions. The chain couples TRBV7-2 to TRBJ2-5; the D gene lacks a confident call. The sample was CD4+ T cells sorted from PBMCs, taken on the day of the yellow fever booster vaccination. This receptor was taken from a man aged 18 to 29 who received the YFV17D yellow fever vaccine. The sequence in DNA is TGTGCCAGCAGCCCTCATTCGGTTATTGAGCAAGGGACCCAGTACTTC. Translated, it reads CASSPHSVIEQGTQYF.